The clone carrying this T cell receptor beta chain occurred a few times. The data originate from a study of blood T cells in healthy people across ages. Researchers collected about 9.7 milliliters of peripheral blood from every single donor. With a J-beta primer mix and a sample-barcoded 5' primer, a second PCR ran about 7 to 12 cycles. Every sample produced at least 2.5 million CDR3-containing paired-end reads. TCRdb re-called the 5' RACE reads with MiXCR, one entry per CDR3 protein. Counted here are more than 900,000 distinct CDR3 sequences, 20% to 25% occurring once; the ten biggest clones make up 0.75%. Germline CDR1 reads KGHDR; CDR2 reads SFDVKD. The germline V and J ends were trimmed by 2 bases and 4 bases, with 6 bases remaining between them. CDR3 length equals 13 residues. These records were also assigned to another study, of T cells of mothers and their children. This second study says: In this cohort, donors were a few healthy Caucasian mothers plus their six children.

The TCR sequence derives from a girl aged 2 to 10 in good health. Sequencing used blood. The rearrangement joins TRBV24-1 to TRBJ2-3; D call uncertain. The CDR3 region has the DNA TGTGCCACCAGTGATTATCTCCCAGATACGCAGTATTTT. Amino acids: CATSDYLPDTQYF.